These 4 T cell receptor beta chains were sequenced from one sample in a study of CD8+ T cells in alopecia areata. Extraction of RNA preceded its reverse transcription into cDNA, which served as the sequencing template. This table comes from immunoSEQ multiplex PCR, and its TCRdb copy is limited to in-frame clones, with some not included. The sample records 170,000 or so clones, about 53% being singletons. Documented treatment: oral pan-JAK inhibitor, 5-10 mg twice daily. Sample: CD8+ T cells sorted from blood, taken at week 24, from a patient treated with tofacitinib. Receptor source: a human donor with alopecia areata.

The rearrangement uses TRBV7-3 and TRBJ2-1; TRBD2 aligns across 9 bases. J gave up 3 bases and V 2 bases, and 2 bases lay outside the gene matches. The CDR3 extends over 15 amino acids. Per germline, CDR1 SGHTA and CDR2 FQGTGA. This CDR3 reads CASSLGLASYNEQFF. CDR3 DNA sequence: TGTGCCAGCAGCTTAGGACTAGCGAGCTACAATGAGCAGTTCTTC.

This clone was seen a few times. The V gene is TRBV6-5, the J gene TRBJ1-4, with 8 bases identical to TRBD1. After removal of 6 bases from V and 7 bases from J, the junction contained 10 bases not matched to a gene. CDR1 is MNHEY, CDR2 SVGAGI, per germline. This CDR3 region has 15 residues. CDR3 DNA sequence: TGTGCCAGCAGCAACTCAGGGGGCCTTGGTGAAAAACTGTTTTTT. This codes for CASSNSGGLGEKLFF.

CDR3 sequence (DNA): TGTGCCAGCAAACAGGGCAGCAATCAGCCCCAGCATTTT. Its translation is CASKQGSNQPQHF. The V call is TRBV6-5, the J call TRBJ1-5, with D possibly matching TRBD1 (6 bases). This CDR3 has 13 amino acids. Trimming stripped 7 bases from V and 1 base from J, with 8 bases between. The germline gives CDR1 MNHEY, CDR2 SVGAGI.

The chain recombines TRBV27 with TRBJ1-2; perhaps TRBD1 as D (6 bases). This CDR3 is 13 amino acids long. V shed 2 bases and J shed 6 bases, with 10 bases lying between them. Germline V gene lookup returns CDR1 MNHEY and CDR2 SMNVEV (reference sequence). The CDR3 nucleotides read TGTGCCAGCAGTTTAACAGGGAAGGATGGCTACACCTTC. Translated: CASSLTGKDGYTF.